The 5 T cell receptor beta chains presented below share a single source sample, sequenced in a study of cytomegalovirus exposure and HLA in healthy donors. PCR primers comprised 60 Vbeta and 13 Jbeta primers. This table comes from immunoSEQ multiplex PCR, and its TCRdb copy is limited to in-frame clones, with some not included. Altogether 120,000 to 150,000 clones are present, less than 9.5% being singletons, with the ten largest covering approximately 1.8%. Specimen: PBMCs. These receptors all stem from a male donor in good health and CMV-seronegative.

This sequence joins TRBV4-3 and TRBJ2-7, with 8 positions matching TRBD2. The germline gives CDR1 LGHNA, CDR2 YSLEER. CDR3 size: 16 residues. J gave up 3 bases and V 2 bases, and 9 bases lay outside the gene matches. The CDR3 DNA reads TGCGCCAGCAGCCAACAAAGCGGGAGCCCACTCTACGAGCAGTACTTC. It codes for CASSQQSGSPLYEQYF.

The chain employs TRBV10-1 and TRBJ2-3, with TRBD2 matching 11 bases. V lost 11 bases to trimming and J lost 2 bases; unmatched junction nucleotides: 6. The germline CDR1 and CDR2 sequences are WNHNN and SYGVQD (reference sequence). The CDR3 extends over 14 amino acids. DNA of the CDR3: TGCGCCGGAAGGACTAGCGGGTACACAGATACGCAGTATTTT. Encoded protein: CAGRTSGYTDTQYF.

This clone was found a few times. The chain links TRBV9 to TRBJ2-5; D may be TRBD2 (6 bases). The CDR3 is 13 residues long. Trimming took off 5 bases at V and 1 base at J, with 9 bases between the two ends. Germline CDR1 and CDR2: SGDLS and YYNGEE. CDR3 protein: CASRSGPQETQYF. The CDR3 nucleotides read TGTGCCAGCAGGAGCGGGCCCCAAGAGACCCAGTACTTC.

A few counts support this clone. The chain recombines TRBV7-2 with TRBJ2-3; D is unresolved. Germline V CDR1 and CDR2: SGHTA, FQGNSA. The V and J ends lost 4 bases and 3 bases respectively, with 8 bases between them. The CDR3 runs 13 residues. CDR3: CASSSRKTDTQYF. CDR3 bases: TGTGCCAGCAGCTCGCGAAAGACAGATACGCAGTATTTT.

The chain is built from TRBV11-1 and TRBJ1-1; TRBD1 aligns across 7 bases. The CDR3 spans 13 residues. The germline gives CDR1 SGHAT, CDR2 FQDESV (reference sequence). V lost 5 bases, J lost 6 bases, and 6 bases stayed unmatched. CDR3 bases: TGTGCCAGCAGCCGACAGGGCTCCCCTGAAGCTTTCTTT. Protein: CASSRQGSPEAFF.